This T cell receptor beta chain was identified in a study of shared clonotypes between healthy human individuals. The CDR3 contains 14 residues. Per germline, CDR1 SNHLY and CDR2 FYNNEI. Clones were read by immunoSEQ multiplex PCR, and TCRdb kept only the in-frame ones, dropping some. The sample has about 2.3 million clones; roughly 92% are singletons. A split of CD4+ cells into CD45RA+ naive and CD45RA-negative memory subsets was performed. The receptor's source is a man aged 18 to 30 in good health. Some clones in this sample may be carry-over from other donors' samples. Sequencing used naive CD4+ T cells from PBMCs. Documented subset: CD45RA+ positively selected. The rearrangement joins TRBV2 to TRBJ2-5; D is perhaps TRBD2 (6 bases). The J call may be wrong; the DNA end is better matched by TRBJ2-7. The CDR3 reads CASSMTRGTYEQYF. CDR3 nucleotides: TGTGCCAGCAGCATGACTAGAGGGACCTACGAGCAGTACTTC.